Listed below are T cell receptor beta chains from one sample, sequenced in a study of blood T cell repertoires in COVID-19. Sequencing was performed with immunoSEQ multiplex PCR; in TCRdb, only in-frame clones are kept and a portion is missing. Here the sample spans over 200,000 clones, approximately 80% being singletons. Sequenced sample: PBMCs or T cells enriched from blood (not recorded which). These receptors came from a man aged 35 to 55 who had recovered from COVID-19. Both conserved end residues are part of each CDR3. The D gene is left open where the match is weak. Size is omitted from some rows. Given values are once, few, many or a class for expanded clones.

>TRBV7-2|few|TRBJ2-5|NA
TGTGCCAGCGGCTCTAGGCGAGAGACCCAGTACTTC
CASGSRRETQYF
>TRBV11-1|NA|TRBJ2-1|NA
TGTGCCAGCAGCTTAGAGAGGATTGGCAATGAGCAGTTCTTC
CASSLERIGNEQFF
>TRBV7-8|NA|TRBJ1-2|TRBD1
TGTGCCAGCAGCTATATCGGGACAGCGAGGGGCTACACCTTC
CASSYIGTARGYTF
>TRBV7-7|NA|TRBJ2-1|TRBD1
TGTGCCAGCAGCCGGACAGGGACGGCTTTCAATGAGCAGTTCTTC
CASSRTGTAFNEQFF
>TRBV9|NA|TRBJ2-7|NA
TGTGCCAGCAGCGTCGGCGGGGGCAGGAACGAGCAGTACTTC
CASSVGGGRNEQYF
>TRBV27|NA|TRBJ2-7|NA
TGTGCCAGCAGTTTATCGGCAGGGGAAGTTTTCGACGAGCAGTACTTC
CASSLSAGEVFDEQYF
>TRBV18|NA|TRBJ2-3|NA
TGTGCCAGCTCACCCCCCGGGACACTTGCCCCCACAGATACGCAGTATTTT
CASSPPGTLAPTDTQYF
>TRBV6-5|NA|TRBJ2-7|TRBD2
TGTGCCAGCAGTTACGCGGGGGGGAGGGGAGAGCAGTACTTC
CASSYAGGRGEQYF
>TRBV11-2|NA|TRBJ2-7|TRBD2
TGTGCCAGCAGCTTCTCTAGCGGGTGGTACGAGCAGTACTTC
CASSFSSGWYEQYF
>TRBV9|once|TRBJ2-5|NA
TGTGCCAGCAGCGTAGGCCCATCCACCTCGGAGGGGACCCAGTACTTC
CASSVGPSTSEGTQYF
>TRBV6-5|NA|TRBJ1-2|TRBD1
TGTGCCAGCAGCTACGACAGGGCCGGCTATGGCTACACCTTC
CASSYDRAGYGYTF
>TRBV19|NA|TRBJ1-1|TRBD1
TGTGCCAGTAGCCTGGACAGGATGAACACTGAAGCTTTCTTT
CASSLDRMNTEAFF
>TRBV12-5|once|TRBJ2-1|NA
TGTGCTAGTGGTTACGACAATGATGAACAGTTCTTC
CASGYDNDEQFF
>TRBV5-4|once|TRBJ1-4|NA
TGTGCCAGCAGCCCGGGGTCAGGGGATGAAAAACTGTTTTTT
CASSPGSGDEKLFF
>TRBV12-5|NA|TRBJ1-3|TRBD1
TGTGCTAGTGGTACAGGGGGCGACTCTGGAAACACCATATATTTT
CASGTGGDSGNTIYF
>TRBV27|NA|TRBJ2-7|NA
TGTGCCAGCAGTTTGGACGGAGGGGCTCGCTACGAGCAGTACTTC
CASSLDGGARYEQYF
>TRBV7-6|NA|TRBJ1-6|TRBD1
TGTGCCAGCAGCCGACGGGACAGCTCCTATAATTCACCCCTCCACTTT
CASSRRDSSYNSPLHF
>TRBV6-4|few|TRBJ2-1|TRBD1
TGTGCCAGCAGCGCCCGGACAGGAGGCTCCTACAATGAGCAGTTCTTC
CASSARTGGSYNEQFF
>TRBV24-1|NA|TRBJ1-2|NA
TGTGCCACCAGTGACGGAGACAGCAACTATGGCTACACCTTC
CATSDGDSNYGYTF
>TRBV7-9|NA|TRBJ2-2|NA
TGTGCCAGCAGCCCCATTTCAGGACTTAACACCGGGGAGCTGTTTTTT
CASSPISGLNTGELFF
>TRBV18|NA|TRBJ2-7|NA
TGTGCCAGCTCACCAGAGGACAGCTCCTACGAGCAGTACTTC
CASSPEDSSYEQYF
>TRBV13|NA|TRBJ1-1|TRBD1
TGTGCCAGCAGCTTAGGCCCGGACAGGGGGATTTACACTGAAGCTTTCTTT
CASSLGPDRGIYTEAFF
>TRBV27|NA|TRBJ1-1|NA
TGTGCCAGCAGTTTATTGGCTAGGGGGACGGACACTGAAGCTTTCTTT
CASSLLARGTDTEAFF
>TRBV19|NA|TRBJ1-2|NA
TGTGCCAGTAGTATAGGGGCAGGGCCTAACTATGGCTACACCTTC
CASSIGAGPNYGYTF
>TRBV7-9|NA|TRBJ2-5|TRBD1
TGTGCCAGCAGCTCTATTCCGGGACAGCCGACCCAAGAGACCCAGTACTTC
CASSSIPGQPTQETQYF
>TRBV11-2|NA|TRBJ2-7|TRBD2
TGTGCCAGCAGCTTAGGGACTAGCGGCTCCTACGAGCAGTACTTC
CASSLGTSGSYEQYF
>TRBV29-1|NA|TRBJ1-1|NA
TGCAGCGTTGAGGCCAGTCAGAACACTGAAGCTTTCTTT
CSVEASQNTEAFF
>TRBV4-1|NA|TRBJ1-2|NA
TGCGCCAGCAGTGATAGCTACTATGGCTACACCTTC
CASSDSYYGYTF
>TRBV6-5|NA|TRBJ1-6|TRBD1
TGTGCCAGCAGTTACGGTTTGGGACAGGGATTCTCACCCCTCCACTTT
CASSYGLGQGFSPLHF
>TRBV12-5|NA|TRBJ2-1|NA
TGTGCTAGTGGTTTGTTTCGTAATGAGCAGTTCTTC
CASGLFRNEQFF
>TRBV19|NA|TRBJ2-7|TRBD1
TGTGCCAGTACACGGGGACAGGGGGCAAATGAGCAGTACTTC
CASTRGQGANEQYF
>TRBV5-1|NA|TRBJ2-7|TRBD1
TGCGCCAGCAGCTTGGATTTGACAGGGGGCGGCGAGCAGTACTTC
CASSLDLTGGGEQYF
>TRBV5-1|NA|TRBJ1-2|NA
TGCGCCAGCAGCTTGACACAGAACTATGGCTACACCTTC
CASSLTQNYGYTF
>TRBV12-3/TRBV12-4|NA|TRBJ1-1|NA
TGTGCCAGCAGTTTAAGTCTGGTTAGTGAAGCTTTCTTT
CASSLSLVSEAFF
>TRBV19|NA|TRBJ1-3|NA
TGTGCCAGTAGTCTTGTTAACACCCGCTCTGGAAACACCATATATTTT
CASSLVNTRSGNTIYF
>TRBV2|NA|TRBJ2-1|NA
TGTGCCAGCAGTGAAGTAGTTTCGGTGGGCGAGCAGTTCTTC
CASSEVVSVGEQFF
>TRBV11-2|NA|TRBJ1-2|TRBD1
TGTGCCAGCAGCTTAGATCGGGGAGCAGGGGGTGGCTACACCTTC
CASSLDRGAGGGYTF
>TRBV2|NA|TRBJ2-7|TRBD2
TGTGCCAGCGGTGGACTAGTTCCCTCCTACGAGCAGTACTTC
CASGGLVPSYEQYF
>TRBV29-1|NA|TRBJ2-1|TRBD2
TGCAGCGTTGAAGGCGGGAGGGCCTACAATGAGCAGTTCTTC
CSVEGGRAYNEQFF
>TRBV3-1/TRBV3-2|NA|TRBJ1-2|TRBD1
TGTGCCAGCAGCCTCCAGACAGGGAGCTATGGCTACACCTTC
CASSLQTGSYGYTF